The clone carrying this T cell receptor beta chain occurred many times. Its antigen is still unknown. The data were taken from a study of regulatory T cells in long-lasting Graves disease. Germline V gives CDR1 GTSNPN, CDR2 SVGIG (reference sequence). The CDR3 is made up of 15 amino acids. Trimming removed 5 bases at V and 5 bases at J, with 21 bases between. Relying on iRepertoire HTBI primers and Arm-PCR of CDR3 regions, the team built TCR beta libraries. TCRdb passed the multiplex PCR reads through MiXCR, listing each CDR3 protein once. The table has 560,000 or so distinct CDR3 sequences, about 16% seen once. General study findings and limits: The persistent group shared 2,500 to 3,000 public clonotypes, more than the approximately 890 shared by new patients. There were preferences for TRBV28, TRBJ1-2 and TRBJ2-5 in persistent disease. Owing to a sample size that was small, accuracy may have been reduced.

The time point was: newly diagnosed GD, antithyroid drugs for less than 3 months. The TCR library used RNA extracted from PBMCs. Graves' disease diagnosis was established per American Thyroid Association guidelines. Separately, the same data were catalogued under a study of T cells in Graves' hyperthyroidism and ophthalmopathy.

The TCR sequence derives from a man younger than 35 with Graves disease. V and J are TRBV30 and TRBJ1-1; D is uncertain. Source: peripheral blood mononuclear cells (PBMCs), taken at new diagnosis, from a patient treated with antithyroid drugs. CDR3 nucleotides: TGTGCCTGGGACCCCCCAGGATCTGCGGGTACTGAAGCTTTCTTT. Encoded protein: CAWDPPGSAGTEAFF.